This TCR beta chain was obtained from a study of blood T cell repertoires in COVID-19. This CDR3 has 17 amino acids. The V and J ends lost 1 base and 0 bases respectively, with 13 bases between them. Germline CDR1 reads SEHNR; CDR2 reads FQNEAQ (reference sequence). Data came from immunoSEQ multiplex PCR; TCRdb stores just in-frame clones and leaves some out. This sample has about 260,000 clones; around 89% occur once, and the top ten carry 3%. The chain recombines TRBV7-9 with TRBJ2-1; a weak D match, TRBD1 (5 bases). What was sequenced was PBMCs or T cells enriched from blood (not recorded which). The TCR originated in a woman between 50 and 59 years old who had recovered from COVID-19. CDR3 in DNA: TGTGCCAGCAGCTTAGAATCAGGGCTCTCCTCCTACAATGAGCAGTTCTTC. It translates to CASSLESGLSSYNEQFF.